This T cell receptor beta chain stems from a study of blood T cell repertoires in COVID-19. In the study overall: There were acute and convalescent COVID-19 samples, and they came from the United States, Italy and Spain. In each case, the material was cDNA or gDNA derived from T cells, B-cell-depleted T cells, or PBMCs.

Concerning this clone: Relative to the germline gene, one junction end is altered; a read error may explain this.

Authors' methods: Reference gene primer amplification gave nucleated cell count estimates. Sequenced by immunoSEQ multiplex PCR; TCRdb stores in-frame clones only, minus some. The V and J calls and clone size were taken over from that table, and D and trimming were inferred from the DNA. The sample includes about 210,000 clones, 84% of them seen just once. The source is a woman in her forties or fifties with active or convalescent COVID-19. Source material: peripheral blood.

The CDR3 sequence is CATSGGGSGNTIYF. Written as DNA, the CDR3 is TGCGCCACCAGCGGGGGAGGCTCTGGAAACACCATATATTTT. The chain carries TRBV5-1 and TRBJ1-3, with D tentatively TRBD1 (5 bases). This CDR3 is 14 amino acids long. Germline loops: CDR1 SGHRS, CDR2 YFSETQ.